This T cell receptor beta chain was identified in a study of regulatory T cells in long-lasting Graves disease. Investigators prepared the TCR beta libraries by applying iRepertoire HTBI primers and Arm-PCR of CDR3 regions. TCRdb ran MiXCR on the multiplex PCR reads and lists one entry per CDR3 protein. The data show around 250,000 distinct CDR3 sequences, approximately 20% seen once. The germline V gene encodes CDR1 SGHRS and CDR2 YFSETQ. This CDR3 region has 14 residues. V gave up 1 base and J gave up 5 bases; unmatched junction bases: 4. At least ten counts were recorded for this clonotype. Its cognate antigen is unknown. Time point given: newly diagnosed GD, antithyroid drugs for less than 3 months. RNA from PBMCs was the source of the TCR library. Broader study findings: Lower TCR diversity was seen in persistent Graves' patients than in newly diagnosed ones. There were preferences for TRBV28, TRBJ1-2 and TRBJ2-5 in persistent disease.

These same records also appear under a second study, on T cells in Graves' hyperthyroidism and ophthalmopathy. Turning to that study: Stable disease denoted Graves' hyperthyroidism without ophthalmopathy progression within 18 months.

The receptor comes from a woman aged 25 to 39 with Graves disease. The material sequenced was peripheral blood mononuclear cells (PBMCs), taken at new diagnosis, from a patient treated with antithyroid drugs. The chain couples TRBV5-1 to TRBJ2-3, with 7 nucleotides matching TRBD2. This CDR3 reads CASSLSGAEDTQYF. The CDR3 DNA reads TGCGCCAGCAGCTTGAGCGGGGCTGAAGATACGCAGTATTTT.